The T cell receptor beta chain under discussion was sequenced for a study of blood T cell repertoires in COVID-19. Across the study: PBMCs, B-cell-depleted T cells, or T cells were the source of the cDNA or gDNA that made up the material.

How the authors handled the data: Researchers report that nucleated cell counts were estimated from reference gene primer amplification. Method: immunoSEQ multiplex PCR; TCRdb's copy keeps in-frame clones and lacks some. That table supplies the V and J calls and clone size; D and trimming were determined from the DNA. This table has about 260,000 clones, about 90% appearing once. This CDR3 has 11 residues. Germline CDR1 and CDR2: SGDLS and YYNGEE. Trimming stripped 4 bases from V and 4 bases from J, with 3 bases between. Clinical history as reported by participants underpinned cohort assignment. Participants in the exposed group had met a COVID-19 case in the 2 weeks before joining the study.

The V gene is TRBV9, the J gene TRBJ2-1; no definite D call. The source is a man aged 45-60 years who had been exposed to COVID-19. The specimen sequenced was PBMCs or T cells enriched from blood (not recorded which). The CDR3 bases are TGTGCCAGCAGCCTTTACAATGAGCAGTTCTTC. Residues: CASSLYNEQFF. Filled out from reference TRBV9 and TRBJ2-1, the complete variable domain reads DSGVTQTPKHLITATGQRVTLRCSPRSGDLSVYWYQQSLDQGLQFLIQYYNGEERAKGNILERFSAQQFPDLHSELNLSSLELGDSALYFCASSLYNEQFFGPGTRLTVL.